The present T cell receptor beta chain was sequenced within a study of cytomegalovirus exposure and HLA in healthy donors (dated by TCRdb to about 2017). About the full investigation: An earlier analysis of more than 550 of the donors reported 250 to 350 Gb of sequence data and around 110 million unique TCR beta sequences obtained from 180 million or so T cells. The study profiled the T cell repertoires of fewer than 850 subjects by immunosequencing and related them to cytomegalovirus serostatus. Donor age, sex, ethnicity and CMV serostatus were compiled alongside the repertoire data. Among the roughly 370 genotyped donors, around 81% belonged to the genetic ancestry cluster associated with self-reported Caucasian donors. An earlier analysis of fewer than 750 of the donors used high-throughput TCR beta sequencing to judge whether each TCR beta V gene segment behaved as functional or pseudogenic. The study aimed to test whether cataloging public T cell receptors could reveal signatures of past pathogen exposure. In the later analysis, no new phenotypic data were used to find candidate immune exposures; instead, reliance was placed on TCR beta sequences and their occurrence across donors. The number of donors typed differed by locus, with roughly 629-640 for A, B, C, DRB1 and DQB1, around 500 for DQA1, approximately 570 for DPA1, and around 430 for DPB1. Besides the first cohort of around 700 subjects, a separate validation cohort made up of around 120 different subjects was used. A later genetic analysis took genome-wide SNP genotypes for about 55% of the roughly 670 donors and used that subset as a discovery cohort. Five DR-DQ haplotypes were handled as single units for association and clustering because linkage in the cohort was strong. Across approximately 400 genotyped donors of the cohort, an average of approximately 240,000 unique TCR beta nucleotide sequences per donor were sequenced, and roughly 17% of those sequences were non-productive. All discovery cohort repertoires had been generated using a single sequencing platform. Roughly 310 gigabases of sequencing data and 70 million to 85 million unique TCR sequences were included in an early release covering about 620 HLA-typed donors. A later analysis re-analyzed previously published TCR beta repertoires from roughly 630 donors and added high-resolution HLA genotyping to study TCR occurrence patterns. Both class I and class II loci were covered by HLA typing, at four-digit resolution. To predict cytomegalovirus infection status, the study combined high-throughput TCR immunosequencing, statistical association of individual TCRs with disease status, and machine learning.

To note about this clone: Its recognized antigen is unknown. Base qualities were left out, and no much larger clone turns up one base away.

V and J are truncated by 6 bases and 1 base respectively, leaving an intervening sequence of 9 bases. Taken from cysteine to phenylalanine, the CDR3 has 13 residues. The CDR3 DNA has 39 bases and is translated from base 1. CDR1 and CDR2, per the germline V gene, are MNHEY and SVGAGI. Overall study outcomes, separate from this receptor: Because counts were too low, approximately 15 rarely observed V segments, including chromosome 9 orphons, were excluded from the earlier analysis of some 540 of the donors. The 87-base-pair reads could not distinguish some IMGT-functional V segments, including TRBV6-2 and TRBV6-3, so those segments were excluded. Most TCR sequences were seen in very few donors, while some public TCRs were found in many individuals. Immune exposure information for the cohort was limited to CMV serostatus. Only TCR beta chains were sequenced in this cohort, and the absence of alpha or paired-chain data limited detectable features. Three of the identified cytomegalovirus-associated TCR beta chains were confirmed in vitro to be specific for cytomegalovirus antigens. In the study, approximately 150 TCR beta chains were listed as associated with cytomegalovirus. HLA typing was unavailable for some donors at each locus, so association tests used only the typed subset. A later genetic analysis associated a missense DCLRE1C variant with V-gene and J-gene trimming of TCR beta chains, and an independent cohort replicated the association. A later genetic analysis reported fewer N-insertions in productive TCRs among donors in an Asian-associated ancestry cluster than the roughly 690-donor mean. The classifier was reported to diagnose cytomegalovirus status with high specificity and sensitivity in both the original cohort and the validation cohort. In an earlier analysis of roughly 500 of the donors, most TCR beta V segments appeared in productive rearrangements about 87% or about 30% of the time, broadly matching IMGT annotations. In a later analysis, the rate of TCR association differed among HLA loci, with DRB1 alleles having the most associated TCRs and HLA-C alleles having the fewest. The sequencing pipeline was judged likely to have produced a cluster of highly shared sequence variants as a technical artifact. According to a later analysis, most CMV-associated TCR beta chains appeared to be HLA-restricted, and the HLA associations seemed to be driven largely by CMV exposure. Strong co-occurrence of HLA alleles, especially DR and DQ, made assigning TCR associations to individual alleles difficult. Presence/absence analyses assumed roughly uniform sequencing depth across donors, an assumption that may not hold. In a later analysis, 16,951 TCR beta sequences were associated with specific HLA alleles at a false discovery rate of 0.05. Linkage disequilibrium might explain the correlated functional status among segregating V segments, but an unknown experimental factor could not be excluded. Compared with equally common non-associated chains, HLA-associated TCR beta chains in a later analysis were more clonally expanded and had lower generation probabilities. A later analysis reported that several top co-occurrence clusters appeared linked to parvovirus B19, influenza, CMV and Epstein-Barr virus. A further reported finding was that TCR beta sequences accurately predicted the HLA-A and HLA-B alleles for most subjects in the first cohort. The authors suggested that the approach could potentially be generalized to other disease states and immunological phenotypes.

The method behind the library was the immunoSEQ multiplex PCR assay. For the multiplex PCR, a mixture combining 60 forward primers for TCR Vbeta segments and 13 reverse primers for TCR Jbeta segments was used. Amplification of the CDR3 region of rearranged TCR beta genes was performed with a multiplex PCR assay on genomic DNA. Amplified TCR beta libraries were sequenced as 87-base-pair reads on the Illumina HiSeq System. The study's own analysis went as follows. A later analysis tallied tens of millions of unique TCR beta chains across the 610 or so repertoires, and some 10 million of those chains were shared by two or more donors. Raw reads were error-corrected and collapsed into unique sequences with a nearest-neighbor algorithm that merged closely related sequences to remove PCR and sequencing errors. V, D and J gene segments were assigned by aligning CDR3 sequences to IMGT reference sequences. For a sequence to be retained, at least a six-nucleotide match to both a V gene segment and a J gene segment was required. A rearrangement was called productive if the CDR3 had no stop codons and remained in frame with V and J, and every other rearrangement was called non-productive. Following IMGT convention, CDR3 was defined as the stretch from the second conserved V-encoded cysteine up to the conserved J-encoded phenylalanine. The earlier analysis of 500 to 650 of the donors excluded any sequence lacking an unambiguous match to a single V gene segment. In an earlier analysis of some 590 of the donors, a V segment was called functional when productive rearrangements were above 56.7%, and segregating when the standard deviation between donors exceeded 5%. A statistical classification framework was built for diagnosing cytomegalovirus status from the catalog of TCR beta chain sequences. In a later analysis, V and J genes were assigned by comparing TCR nucleotide sequences against IMGT/GENE-DB human TR gene sequences. A later analysis assigned CDR3 sequences and most-parsimonious VDJ recombination scenarios with the TCRdist pipeline. In a later analysis, each TCR beta chain was defined by its CDR3 amino acid sequence together with its V-gene family, and reads lacking a unique V-gene family were excluded. To address suspected cross-contamination and a sequencing artifact, a later analysis removed around 590 highly shared, low-generation-probability nucleotide sequences. In a later analysis, a clonal expansion index for each public chain was calculated from normalized within-repertoire ranks of inferred template counts. In a later analysis, generation probabilities were computed with a VDJ recombination model fitted to out-of-frame rearrangements, and the resulting probabilities were checked against IGoR. A later analysis scored TCR-TCR, TCR-HLA and TCR-CMV co-occurrence with hypergeometric tests, applying a repertoire-size bias correction to TCR pairs. A later analysis estimated false discovery rates by permuting HLA or CMV assignments 20 times. In a later analysis, co-occurring TCRs were grouped using DBSCAN, with TCRdist sequence similarity added in when clustering inside HLA-allele-positive subsets. Repertoires with fewer than 30,000 or more than 120,000 public chains were left out of co-occurrence clustering, as were a handful of repertoires with anomalous nucleotide sharing. TCRdb obtained this table from immuneACCESS and retained in-frame rearrangements with V and J assigned. These tables miss some clones; where compared with another copy, unresolved V genes account for less than half of the shortfall, and the remainder is unexplained. D and trimming were read from the DNA, whereas the V and J calls and clone size are those reported in that table. This sample has over 100,000 clones in its table, and over 65% of those were observed once. The ten largest clones add up to 2.5% to 3.5% of the sample.

The cohort consisted of fewer than 700 healthy bone marrow donors. At the time of sampling, all cohort members were nominally healthy, though unrecorded immune exposures were likely present. The donor was CMV seropositive and belonged to the group of 250 to 300 seropositive cohort members. A peripheral blood sample was provided by each donor, and peripheral blood mononuclear cells were used for TCR beta sequencing. Genomic DNA was extracted from the blood cell samples with the Qiagen DNeasy Blood Extraction Kit. Sequencing used PBMCs. This sequence was found in a woman under 40 in good health and CMV-seropositive. Recombination linked TRBV6-5 to TRBJ1-1; the D region possibly corresponds to TRBD1 (6 bases align). The CDR3 amino acid sequence is: CASSLTGNTEAFF. The DNA is as follows: TGTGCCAGCAGCCTGACAGGGAACACTGAAGCTTTCTTT.